Following are 28 T cell receptor beta chains from one sample sequenced in a study of cytomegalovirus exposure and HLA in healthy donors. PCR used 60 Vbeta primers and 13 Jbeta primers. Here immunoSEQ multiplex PCR was the method, and the copy in TCRdb shows in-frame clones only, minus some. This sample has approximately 180,000 clones, with 70% to 80% found just once. The sequenced sample was PBMCs. Source of these receptors: a woman aged 60-70 years in good health and CMV-seropositive.

The V call is TRBV13, the J call TRBJ2-7; TRBD2 matches 9 bases. The CDR3 is 16 residues long. Trimming took 5 bases from V and 4 from J; bases not matched to a gene: 12. Germline V gives CDR1 PRHDT, CDR2 FYEKMQ (reference sequence). CDR3 DNA: TGTGCCAGCAGCCCAGGGGGTAGCGGGAGCATTTACGAGCAGTACTTC. This translates into CASSPGGSGSIYEQYF.

The V call is TRBV5-1, the J call TRBJ2-5; 8 nucleotides match TRBD2. Trimming cost V 0 bases and J 5 bases; bases outside gene matches: 6. Germline values: CDR1 SGHRS, CDR2 YFSETQ. The CDR3 contains 15 residues. Here the CDR3 reads CASSLAGGDMETQYF. CDR3 nucleotide sequence: TGCGCCAGCAGCTTGGCCGGGGGGGATATGGAGACCCAGTACTTC.

The V call is TRBV5-1, the J call TRBJ2-2; perhaps TRBD2 as D (5 bases). V shed 9 bases and J shed 4 bases, with 22 bases lying between them. The CDR3 loop spans 16 amino acids. Germline CDR1 is SGHRS and CDR2 is YFSETQ. The CDR3 loop reads CATSYNLGLTTGELFF. CDR3 DNA: TGCGCCACCAGTTATAACCTAGGACTGACCACCGGGGAGCTGTTTTTT.

The V and J genes are TRBV18 and TRBJ2-1; perhaps TRBD1 as D (6 bases). In germline, CDR1 is KGHSH, CDR2 LQKENI. The CDR3 spans 13 residues. The ends were cut back, 8 bases at V and 7 bases at J, with 15 bases in the middle. The CDR3: CASRLGAKNEQFF. CDR3 nucleotides: TGTGCCAGCCGATTGGGGGCTAAGAATGAGCAGTTCTTC.

The chain links TRBV4-3 to TRBJ2-7; 11 bases agree with TRBD1. Germline trimming cut 1 base from V and 3 bases from J; bases unmatched to any gene: 5. The CDR3 is made up of 16 amino acids. Germline assignment: CDR1 LGHNA and CDR2 YSLEER. CDR3 sequence: CASSQGAGTGGYEQYF. As DNA, the CDR3 is TGCGCCAGCAGCCAAGGAGCCGGGACAGGGGGCTACGAGCAGTACTTC.

The chain combines TRBV19 with TRBJ2-4, with 13 bases aligning to TRBD2. V dropped 11 bases and J dropped 13; count of bases not matched to a gene: 14. The germline CDR1 and CDR2 sequences are LNHDA and SQIVND (reference sequence). This CDR3 comprises 14 residues. The DNA of the CDR3 is TGTGCCGGCTCTGTAGGACTAGCGGGGGCCGTACAGTACTTC. Encoded protein: CAGSVGLAGAVQYF. The full variable domain, with the rest looked up from reference TRBV19 and TRBJ2-4, is DGGITQSPKYLFRKEGQNVTLSCEQNLNHDAMYWYRQDPGQGLRLIYYSQIVNDFQKGDIAEGYSVSREKKESFPLTVTSAQKNPTAFYLCAGSVGLAGAVQYFGAGTRLSVL.

This clone was observed a handful of times. This chain connects TRBV4-1 to TRBJ1-1, with a possible D match to TRBD1 (6 bases). This CDR3 has 15 residues. V was pared by 4 bases and J by 11 bases, with 23 bases between. The germline V gene has CDR1 MGHRA and CDR2 YSYEKL. CDR3: CASSPLEQGLQYAFF. CDR3 sequence (DNA): TGCGCCAGCAGCCCCCTGGAGCAGGGGCTGCAGTATGCTTTCTTT.

The J gene is TRBJ2-5, the V gene TRBV7-9; the D is unclear. Germline V lookup: CDR1 SEHNR, CDR2 FQNEAQ (reference sequence). The ends were cut back, 5 bases at V and 2 bases at J, with 15 bases in the middle. The CDR3 is 15 amino acids. CDR3 DNA sequence: TGTGCCAGCAGCCGTGGGTCAGGCCCTCAAGAGACCCAGTACTTC. Translating it yields CASSRGSGPQETQYF.

The genes are TRBV10-3 and TRBJ2-5; D perhaps matches TRBD2 (7 bases). V lost 8 bases and J lost 4, with 17 bases in between. Germline CDR1 reads ENHRY; CDR2 reads SYGVKD. The CDR3 has 14 residues. The CDR3: CAIGGGGARETQYF. As DNA, the CDR3 is TGTGCCATCGGAGGGGGGGGTGCGAGAGAGACCCAGTACTTC.

The rearrangement uses TRBV6-1 and TRBJ1-2; 11 bases are shared with TRBD1. CDR1 is MNHNS and CDR2 is SASEGT in the germline V gene. CDR3 length: 16 residues. Trimming cost V 5 bases and J 3 bases; bases outside gene matches: 8. CDR3 coding DNA: TGTGCCAGCAGTCAAGGGGACAGGGGGTACGACTATGGCTACACCTTC. Residues: CASSQGDRGYDYGYTF.

The chain employs TRBV5-4 and TRBJ2-1; perhaps TRBD1 as D (5 bases). The germline V and J ends were trimmed by 6 bases and 5 bases, with 18 bases remaining between them. Germline CDR1 reads SGHNT; CDR2 reads YYREEE (reference sequence). This CDR3 is built from 15 residues. The CDR3: CASTLWAGRNNEQFF. CDR3 nucleotide sequence: TGTGCCAGCACCCTATGGGCAGGGCGGAACAATGAGCAGTTCTTC.

This clone was detected only once. The chain carries TRBV9 and TRBJ2-7; D unresolved. The CDR3 has 12 residues. V was shortened by 2 bases and J by 3 bases, with 6 bases between the two germline ends. CDR1 is SGDLS, CDR2 YYNGEE, per germline. The CDR3 region is CASSVNSYEQYF. The DNA of the CDR3 is TGTGCCAGCAGCGTTAATAGCTACGAGCAGTACTTC.

Worth noting for this clone: An end of the junction differs from the germline gene, which may be a read error. This chain uses TRBV6-5 with TRBJ2-6; 8 nucleotides match TRBD1. CDR1 is MNHEY, CDR2 SVGAGI, per germline. There are 15 residues in the CDR3. The CDR3 protein is CASSFLPQGANGLTF. As DNA, the CDR3 is TGTGCCAGCAGTTTCCTTCCTCAGGGGGCCAACGGCCTGACTTTC.

The chain couples TRBV6-5 to TRBJ1-3; possible D gene TRBD1, 5 bases. Germline CDR1 and CDR2: MNHEY and SVGAGI. Trimming cost V 4 bases and J 3 bases, with 10 bases left between them. The CDR3 is 14 residues long. In DNA, the CDR3 is TGTGCCAGCAGTTTTCAGGGAAGTGGAAACACCATATATTTT. Its translation: CASSFQGSGNTIYF.

The chain joins TRBV28 to TRBJ2-3; possible D gene TRBD2, 6 bases. There are 16 residues in the CDR3. Germline values: CDR1 MDHEN, CDR2 SYDVKM. V lost 5 bases and J 8 bases, leaving 23 bases between the germline ends. DNA of the CDR3: TGTGCCAGCAGTGTTACAGGTTCGGAGGGGAGGAGTACGCAGTATTTT. Translation gives CASSVTGSEGRSTQYF.

V gene TRBV15 combines with J gene TRBJ2-7; 9 bases match TRBD2. Germline V gene data show CDR1 as LNHNV and CDR2 as YYDKDF (reference sequence). The CDR3 sequence is 18 residues long. V lost 1 base, J lost 5 bases, and 15 bases stayed unmatched. CDR3 bases: TGTGCCACCAGCAGAGGGGGAGGGGCTCTAGCGGGACTGGACGAGCAGTACTTC. It translates to CATSRGGGALAGLDEQYF.

This chain links TRBV7-3 with TRBJ1-4; TRBD1 might be the D (6 bases). V was trimmed by 5 bases and J by 5 bases, leaving 9 bases between them. CDR1 and CDR2 (germline): SGHTA, FQGTGA. CDR3 length: 13 residues. The CDR3 protein is CASSRTANEKLFF. CDR3 nucleotides: TGTGCCAGCAGCAGGACAGCCAATGAAAAACTGTTTTTT.

In DNA form, the CDR3 reads TGTGCCAGCATCCTTTCGCCCGAGAGCATCACTGAAGCTTTCTTT. This translates into CASILSPESITEAFF. V usage is TRBV6-5 and J usage is TRBJ1-1; D gene uncertain. Trimming removed 7 bases at V and 4 bases at J, with 19 bases between. Germline CDR1 is MNHEY and CDR2 is SVGAGI. This CDR3 spans 15 amino acids.

V gene TRBV28 combines with J gene TRBJ1-5; D is possibly TRBD1 (5 bases). Trimming left V 4 bases short and J 1 base short, with 20 bases between. CDR3 length equals 18 residues. The germline CDR1 and CDR2 sequences are MDHEN and SYDVKM. CDR3: CASSYPRRDGESNQPQHF. CDR3 sequence (DNA): TGTGCCAGCAGTTACCCCCGCAGGGATGGTGAGAGCAATCAGCCCCAGCATTTT.

The rearrangement uses TRBV27 and TRBJ2-3; maybe TRBD1 (6 bases). Trimming took off 2 bases at V and 6 bases at J, with 6 bases between the two ends. The CDR3 totals 12 residues. Germline values: CDR1 MNHEY, CDR2 SMNVEV (reference sequence). The CDR3 nucleotides read TGTGCCAGCAGTTTAACAGGGGATACGCAGTATTTT. It encodes CASSLTGDTQYF.

The chain links TRBV27 to TRBJ1-1, with D possibly being TRBD1 (6 bases). Trimming took 4 bases from V and 4 from J, leaving 13 bases between them. Germline V gene sequence: CDR1 MNHEY, CDR2 SMNVEV (reference sequence). The CDR3 contains 14 residues. CDR3 DNA: TGTGCCAGCAGTTGGGCGACAGGTCGCACTGAAGCTTTCTTT. Its protein is CASSWATGRTEAFF.

This clone was detected only a few times. One end of the junction varies from germline; a read error may be responsible. The chain combines TRBV6-1 with TRBJ2-7, with TRBD2 matching 14 bases. The CDR3 runs 16 residues. CDR1 and CDR2 from the germline V gene are MNHNS and SASEGT. Here the CDR3 reads CASSEASGTSGSPRHF. The CDR3 DNA is TGTGCCAGCAGTGAAGCGTCCGGGACTAGCGGGAGCCCCCGGCACTTC.

This clone was counted once. This chain joins TRBV19 and TRBJ2-5; 7 bases map to TRBD2. The junction had 10 bases not matched to a gene; V was cut back by 4 bases and J by 5 bases. The length of the CDR3 is 15 residues. Germline assignment: CDR1 LNHDA and CDR2 SQIVND (reference sequence). CDR3 region: CASSTTIGLGETQYF. CDR3 coding DNA: TGTGCCAGTAGTACCACAATAGGACTAGGCGAGACCCAGTACTTC. Full variable domain (rest looked up from reference TRBV19 and TRBJ2-5): DGGITQSPKYLFRKEGQNVTLSCEQNLNHDAMYWYRQDPGQGLRLIYYSQIVNDFQKGDIAEGYSVSREKKESFPLTVTSAQKNPTAFYLCASSTTIGLGETQYFGPGTRLLVL.

The sample holds a few counts of this clone. The J gene is TRBJ1-2, the V gene TRBV2; maybe TRBD1 (6 bases). This CDR3 region has 15 residues. V lost 5 bases, J lost 0 bases, and 13 bases lay in between. Looked up from germline, CDR1 is SNHLY and CDR2 is FYNNEI. The CDR3 is CASSTRQVTNYGYTF. The CDR3 DNA reads TGTGCCAGCAGTACCCGACAGGTGACTAACTATGGCTACACCTTC.

The V and J genes are TRBV19 and TRBJ2-1; 7 bases map to TRBD2. The J segment lost 8 bases and the V segment lost 2 bases, leaving 9 bases of the junction unmatched. Germline V gives CDR1 LNHDA, CDR2 SQIVND (reference sequence). The CDR3 is 15 amino acids. DNA for the CDR3: TGTGCCAGTAGTATAAACGGGAGGAACCTCGATGAGCAGTTCTTC. Amino acids: CASSINGRNLDEQFF.

This clone was found a few times. J is TRBJ2-7 and V is TRBV5-5, with TRBD2 matching over 10 bases. CDR1 and CDR2 from the germline V gene are SGHKS and YYEKEE (reference sequence). V lost 0 bases and J lost 3; bases outside the gene matches: 6. There are 16 residues in the CDR3. CDR3 DNA sequence: TGTGCCAGCAGCTTGGTTCAGGCTAGCGGGAGCTACGAGCAGTACTTC. Translating gives CASSLVQASGSYEQYF.

This clone was counted once. The chain recombines TRBV19 with TRBJ2-2; D remains unclear. Germline V gene sequence: CDR1 LNHDA, CDR2 SQIVND (reference sequence). The CDR3 spans 12 residues. V lost 0 bases to trimming and J lost 6 bases, with 2 bases between them. CDR3 coding DNA: TGTGCCAGTAGTATAGACGCCGGGGAGCTGTTTTTT. This translates into CASSIDAGELFF.

The chain joins TRBV11-2 to TRBJ1-2, with TRBD1 identical over 8 bases. The CDR3 contains 17 residues. Germline CDR1 is SGHAT and CDR2 is FQNNGV. V shed 6 bases, J shed 4 bases, and the junction held 16 bases outside the gene matches. CDR3: CASSSSLGPGQVYGYTF. CDR3 in DNA: TGTGCCAGCAGTAGTTCTCTGGGGCCGGGACAGGTCTATGGCTACACCTTC.